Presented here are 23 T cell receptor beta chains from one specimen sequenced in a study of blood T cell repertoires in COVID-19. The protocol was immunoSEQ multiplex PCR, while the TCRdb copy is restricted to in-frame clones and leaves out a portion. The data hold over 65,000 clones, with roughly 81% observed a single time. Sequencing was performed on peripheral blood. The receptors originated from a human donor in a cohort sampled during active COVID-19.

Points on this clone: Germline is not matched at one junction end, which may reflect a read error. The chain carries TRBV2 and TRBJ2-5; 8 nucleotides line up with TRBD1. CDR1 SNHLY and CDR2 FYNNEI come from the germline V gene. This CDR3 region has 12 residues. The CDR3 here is CAGRGRGETQYF. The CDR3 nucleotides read TGTGCCGGCAGGGGGCGTGGGGAGACCCAGTACTTC. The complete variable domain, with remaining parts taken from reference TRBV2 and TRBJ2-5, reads EPEVTQTPSHQVTQMGQEVILRCVPISNHLYFYWYRQILGQKVEFLVSFYNNEISEKSEIFDDQFSVERPDGSNFTLKIRSTKLEDSAMYFCAGRGRGETQYFGPGTRLLVL.

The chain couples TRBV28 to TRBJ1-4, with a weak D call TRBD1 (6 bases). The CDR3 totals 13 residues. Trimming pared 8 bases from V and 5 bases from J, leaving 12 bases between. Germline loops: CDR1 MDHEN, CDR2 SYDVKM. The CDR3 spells CASQRTVNEKLFF. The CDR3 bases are TGTGCCAGCCAAAGGACAGTGAATGAAAAACTGTTTTTT.

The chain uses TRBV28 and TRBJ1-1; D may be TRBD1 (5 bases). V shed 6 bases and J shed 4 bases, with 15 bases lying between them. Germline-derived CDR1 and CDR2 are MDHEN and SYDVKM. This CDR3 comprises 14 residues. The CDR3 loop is CASRPQGSSTEAFF. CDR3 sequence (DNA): TGTGCCAGCAGACCCCAGGGCTCGAGCACTGAAGCTTTCTTT.

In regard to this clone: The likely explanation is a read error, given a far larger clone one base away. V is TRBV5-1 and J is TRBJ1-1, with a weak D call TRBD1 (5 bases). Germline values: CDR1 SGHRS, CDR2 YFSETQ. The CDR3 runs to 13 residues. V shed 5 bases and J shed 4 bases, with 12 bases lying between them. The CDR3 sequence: CASSSGGGTEAFF. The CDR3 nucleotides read TGCGCCAGCAGTTCGGGGGGAGGCACTGAAGCTTTCTTT.

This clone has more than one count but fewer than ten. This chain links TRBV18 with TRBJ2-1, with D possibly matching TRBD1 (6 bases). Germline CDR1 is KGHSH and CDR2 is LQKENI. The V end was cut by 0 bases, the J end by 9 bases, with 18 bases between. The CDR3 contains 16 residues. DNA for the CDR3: TGTGCCAGCTCACCACCACACAGGGTAGGTGAGGCTGAGCAGTTCTTC. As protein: CASSPPHRVGEAEQFF.

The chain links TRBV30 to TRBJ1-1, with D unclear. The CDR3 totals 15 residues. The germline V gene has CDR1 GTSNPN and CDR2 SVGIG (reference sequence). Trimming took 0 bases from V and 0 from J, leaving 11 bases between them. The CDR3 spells CAWSVLVDMNTEAFF. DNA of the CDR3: TGTGCCTGGAGTGTACTCGTAGATATGAACACTGAAGCTTTCTTT.

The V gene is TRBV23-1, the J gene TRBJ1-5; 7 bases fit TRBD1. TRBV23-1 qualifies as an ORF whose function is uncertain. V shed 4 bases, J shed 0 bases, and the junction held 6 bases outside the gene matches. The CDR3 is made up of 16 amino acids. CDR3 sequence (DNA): TGCGCCAGCAGTCCGACAGGGATTTATAGCAATCAGCCCCAGCATTTT. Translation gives CASSPTGIYSNQPQHF.

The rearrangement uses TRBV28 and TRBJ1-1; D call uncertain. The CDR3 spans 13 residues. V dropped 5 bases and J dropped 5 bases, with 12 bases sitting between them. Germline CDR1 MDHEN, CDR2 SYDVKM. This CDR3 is CASSLGRGTEAFF. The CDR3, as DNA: TGTGCCAGCAGTCTAGGAAGAGGTACTGAAGCTTTCTTT.

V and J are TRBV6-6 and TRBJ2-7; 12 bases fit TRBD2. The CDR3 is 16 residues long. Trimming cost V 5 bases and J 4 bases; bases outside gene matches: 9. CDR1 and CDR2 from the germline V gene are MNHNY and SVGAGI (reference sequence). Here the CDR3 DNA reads TGTGCCAGCAGTACCCTGACTAGCGGGAGAGATTACGAGCAGTACTTC. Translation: CASSTLTSGRDYEQYF.

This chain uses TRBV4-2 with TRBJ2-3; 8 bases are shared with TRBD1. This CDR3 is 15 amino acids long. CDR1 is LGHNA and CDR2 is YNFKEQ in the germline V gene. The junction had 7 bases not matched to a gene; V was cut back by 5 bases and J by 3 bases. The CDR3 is CASSSRTGPTDTQYF. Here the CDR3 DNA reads TGTGCCAGCAGCTCCCGGACAGGGCCGACAGATACGCAGTATTTT.

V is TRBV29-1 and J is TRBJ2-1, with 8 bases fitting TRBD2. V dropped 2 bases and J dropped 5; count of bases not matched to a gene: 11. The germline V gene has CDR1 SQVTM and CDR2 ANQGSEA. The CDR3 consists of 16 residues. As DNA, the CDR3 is TGCAGCGTTGAATTGCTAACTAGCGGAACCCACAATGAGCAGTTCTTC. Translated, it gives CSVELLTSGTHNEQFF.

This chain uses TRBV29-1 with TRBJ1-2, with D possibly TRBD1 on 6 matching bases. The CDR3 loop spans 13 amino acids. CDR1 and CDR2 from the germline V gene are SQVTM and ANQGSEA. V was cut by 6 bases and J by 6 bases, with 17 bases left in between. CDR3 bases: TGCAGCGTGAACTCAGGGGTAGGGCATGGCTACACCTTC. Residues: CSVNSGVGHGYTF.

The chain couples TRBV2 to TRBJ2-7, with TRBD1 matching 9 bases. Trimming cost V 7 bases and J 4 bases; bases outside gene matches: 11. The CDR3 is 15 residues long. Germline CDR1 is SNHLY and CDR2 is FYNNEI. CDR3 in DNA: TGTGCCAGCACCCCACAGGGGGCCACCTTATACGAGCAGTACTTC. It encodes CASTPQGATLYEQYF.

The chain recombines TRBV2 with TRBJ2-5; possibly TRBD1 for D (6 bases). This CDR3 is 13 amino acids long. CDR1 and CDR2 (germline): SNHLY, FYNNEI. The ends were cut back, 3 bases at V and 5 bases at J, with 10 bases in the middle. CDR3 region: CASSEGARETQYF. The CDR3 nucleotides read TGTGCCAGCAGTGAGGGGGCGAGGGAGACCCAGTACTTC.

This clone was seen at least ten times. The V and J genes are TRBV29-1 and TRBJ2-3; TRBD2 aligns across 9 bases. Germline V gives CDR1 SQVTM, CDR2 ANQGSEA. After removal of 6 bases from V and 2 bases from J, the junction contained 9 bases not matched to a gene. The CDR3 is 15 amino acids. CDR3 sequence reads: CSVQISGSPTDTQYF. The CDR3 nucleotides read TGCAGCGTACAAATTAGCGGGAGCCCCACAGATACGCAGTATTTT.

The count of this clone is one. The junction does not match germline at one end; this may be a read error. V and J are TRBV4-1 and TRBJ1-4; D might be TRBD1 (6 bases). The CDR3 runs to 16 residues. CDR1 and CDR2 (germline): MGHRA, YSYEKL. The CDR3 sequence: CASRQEERGSGEKLFF. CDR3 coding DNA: TGCGCCAGCAGGCAAGAGGAAAGGGGGTCTGGCGAAAAACTGTTTTTT.

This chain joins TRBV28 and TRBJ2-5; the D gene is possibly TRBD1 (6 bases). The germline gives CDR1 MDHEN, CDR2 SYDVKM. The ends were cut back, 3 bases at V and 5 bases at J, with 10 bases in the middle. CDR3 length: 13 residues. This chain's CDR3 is CASSLYRDETQYF. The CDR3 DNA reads TGTGCCAGCAGTTTGTACAGGGACGAGACCCAGTACTTC.

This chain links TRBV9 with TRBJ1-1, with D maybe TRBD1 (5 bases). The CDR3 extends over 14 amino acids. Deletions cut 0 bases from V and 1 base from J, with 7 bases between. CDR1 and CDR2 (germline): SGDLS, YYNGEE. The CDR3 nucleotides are TGTGCCAGCAGCGTAGTGGGGGGGAACACTGAAGCTTTCTTT. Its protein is CASSVVGGNTEAFF.

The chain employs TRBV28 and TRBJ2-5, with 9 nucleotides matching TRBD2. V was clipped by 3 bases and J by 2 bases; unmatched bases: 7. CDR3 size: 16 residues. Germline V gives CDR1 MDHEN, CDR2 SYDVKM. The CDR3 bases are TGTGCCAGCAGTTTTCAAGGACTAGCGCTACAAGAGACCCAGTACTTC. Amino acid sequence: CASSFQGLALQETQYF. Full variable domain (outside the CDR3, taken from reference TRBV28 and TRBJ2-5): DVKVTQSSRYLVKRTGEKVFLECVQDMDHENMFWYRQDPGLGLRLIYFSYDVKMKEKGDIPEGYSVSREKKERFSLILESASTNQTSMYLCASSFQGLALQETQYFGPGTRLLVL.

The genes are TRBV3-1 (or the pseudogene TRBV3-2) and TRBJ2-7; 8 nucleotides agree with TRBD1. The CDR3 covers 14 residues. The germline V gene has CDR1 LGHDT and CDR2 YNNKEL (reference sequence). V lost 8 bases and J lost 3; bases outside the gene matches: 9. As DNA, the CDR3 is TGTGCCAGCTCCGACAGGGGATATAACTACGAGCAGTACTTC. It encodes CASSDRGYNYEQYF.

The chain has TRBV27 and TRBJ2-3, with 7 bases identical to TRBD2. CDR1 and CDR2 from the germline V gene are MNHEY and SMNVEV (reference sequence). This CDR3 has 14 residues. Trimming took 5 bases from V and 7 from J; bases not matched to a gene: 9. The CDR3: CASSPLGLDHTQYF. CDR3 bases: TGTGCCAGCAGTCCCTTAGGACTAGACCATACGCAGTATTTT.

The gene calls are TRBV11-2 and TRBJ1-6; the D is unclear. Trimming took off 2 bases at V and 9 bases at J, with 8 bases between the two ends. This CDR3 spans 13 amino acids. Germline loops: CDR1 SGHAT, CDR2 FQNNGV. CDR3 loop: CASSLTDFSPLHF. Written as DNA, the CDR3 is TGTGCCAGCAGCTTAACGGACTTTTCACCCCTCCACTTT. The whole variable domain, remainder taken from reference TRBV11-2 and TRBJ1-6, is EAGVAQSPRYKIIEKRQSVAFWCNPISGHATLYWYQQILGQGPKLLIQFQNNGVVDDSQLPKDRFSAERLKGVDSTLKIQPAKLEDSAVYLCASSLTDFSPLHFGNGTRLTVT.

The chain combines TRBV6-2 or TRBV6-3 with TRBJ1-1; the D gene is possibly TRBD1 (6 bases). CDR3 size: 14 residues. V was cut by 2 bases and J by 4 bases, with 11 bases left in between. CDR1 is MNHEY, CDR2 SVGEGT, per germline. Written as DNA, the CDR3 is TGTGCCAGCAGTTACGAGGGGGGGCTCACTGAAGCTTTCTTT. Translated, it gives CASSYEGGLTEAFF.